The next 3 T cell receptor beta chains were all read from a single sample in a study of T cells in Graves' hyperthyroidism and ophthalmopathy. It was RNA transcripts that yielded the amplified TCR beta CDR3 regions. Using the HTBI primer set, a first-round RT-PCR was run on the TCR CDR3. TCRdb recomputed calls from the multiplex PCR reads with MiXCR, one row per CDR3 protein. The sample lists about 660,000 distinct CDR3 sequences; about 45% were seen once. Source material: peripheral blood or thyroid tissue (not recorded which). These receptors were collected from an adult man with Graves' disease, either hyperthyroidism or ophthalmopathy (not recorded which).

Remarks on this clonotype: A clone one base away is much larger, so this may be a read error. J is TRBJ1-6 and V is TRBV15, with TRBD1 matching 7 bases. CDR1 is LNHNV and CDR2 is YYDKDF in the germline V gene (reference sequence). CDR3 size: 18 residues. CDR3 protein: CATGRDRDRVAYNSPLHF. The CDR3, as DNA: TGTGCCACCGGCAGAGATCGAGACAGGGTGGCCTATAATTCACCCCTCCACTTT.

This clonotype occurred many times. This chain connects TRBV29-1 to TRBJ1-1; 10 bases agree with TRBD1. Germline lookup yields CDR1 SQVTM and CDR2 ANQGSEA. V lost 4 bases and J lost 6; bases outside the gene matches: 8. This CDR3 contains 14 residues. In DNA form, the CDR3 reads TGCAGCGTTGGACAGGGGGCGCTGAGACCTGAAGCTTTCTTT. Protein: CSVGQGALRPEAFF.

On this clonotype itself: Being one base from a much bigger clone, this may be a read error. The rearrangement joins TRBV10-3 to TRBJ1-2; the D gene is possibly TRBD1 (5 bases). There are 14 residues in the CDR3. V gave up 11 bases and J gave up 8 bases, with 24 bases separating them. Germline CDR1 reads ENHRY; CDR2 reads SYGVKD. In DNA, the CDR3 is TGTGCCGTCCCAGCCCCGGGGCAGGGCGACGGCTACACCTTC. Translating gives CAVPAPGQGDGYTF.